This entry concerns a single TCR beta chain. A read error may account for a junction end that differs from germline. The authors used template switching to add a universal primer site and gave cDNA unique molecular identifiers. TCRdb processed the 5' RACE reads anew with MiXCR; each CDR3 protein has one entry. The data contain 1.5 million to 2 million distinct CDR3 sequences, about 31% of them singletons. Healthy Caucasian individuals made up all the donors. Germline V lookup: CDR1 LGHDT, CDR2 YNNKEL (reference sequence). The CDR3 loop spans 15 amino acids. This sample was taken from a study of identical twins.

This chain joins TRBV3-1 and TRBJ1-5, with D perhaps TRBD1 (5 bases). The sequencing sample was made of cord blood. The source is a newborn girl in good health. CDR3 DNA sequence: TGTGCCGGCAGCCAAGGGTCAGGGAGCAATCAGCCCCAGCATTTT. It specifies CAGSQGSGSNQPQHF.